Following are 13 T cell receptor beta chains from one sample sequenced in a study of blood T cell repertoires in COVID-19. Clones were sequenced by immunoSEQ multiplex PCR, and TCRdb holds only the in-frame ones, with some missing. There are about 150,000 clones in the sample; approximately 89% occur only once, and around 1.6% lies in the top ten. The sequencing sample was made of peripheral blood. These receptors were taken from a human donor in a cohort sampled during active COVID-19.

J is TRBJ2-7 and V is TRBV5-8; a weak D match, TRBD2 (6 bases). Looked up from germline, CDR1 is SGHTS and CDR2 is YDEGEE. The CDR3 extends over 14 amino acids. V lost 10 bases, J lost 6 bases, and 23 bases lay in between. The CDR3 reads CAASVYSGESEQYF. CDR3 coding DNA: TGTGCCGCTTCTGTCTACTCGGGGGAGAGCGAGCAGTACTTC.

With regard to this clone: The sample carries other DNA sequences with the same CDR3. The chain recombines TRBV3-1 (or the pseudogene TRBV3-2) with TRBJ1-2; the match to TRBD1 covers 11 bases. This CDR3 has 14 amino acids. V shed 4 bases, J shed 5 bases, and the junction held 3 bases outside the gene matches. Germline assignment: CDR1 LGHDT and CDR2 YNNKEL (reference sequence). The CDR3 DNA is TGTGCCAGCAGCCCTGGGACAGGGGGTTATGGCTACACCTTC. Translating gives CASSPGTGGYGYTF.

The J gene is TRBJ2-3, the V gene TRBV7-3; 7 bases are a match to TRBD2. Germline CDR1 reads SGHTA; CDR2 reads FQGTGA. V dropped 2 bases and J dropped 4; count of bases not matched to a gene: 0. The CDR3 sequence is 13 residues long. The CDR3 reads CASSLGRADTQYF. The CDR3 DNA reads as TGTGCCAGCAGCTTAGGGAGGGCAGATACGCAGTATTTT.

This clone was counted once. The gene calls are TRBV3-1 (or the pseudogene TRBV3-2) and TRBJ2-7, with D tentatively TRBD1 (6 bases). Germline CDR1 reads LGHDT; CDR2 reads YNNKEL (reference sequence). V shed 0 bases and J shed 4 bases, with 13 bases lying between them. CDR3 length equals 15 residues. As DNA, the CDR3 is TGTGCCAGCAGCCAAGACGTCGCCAGGGGATACGAGCAGTACTTC. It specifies CASSQDVARGYEQYF.

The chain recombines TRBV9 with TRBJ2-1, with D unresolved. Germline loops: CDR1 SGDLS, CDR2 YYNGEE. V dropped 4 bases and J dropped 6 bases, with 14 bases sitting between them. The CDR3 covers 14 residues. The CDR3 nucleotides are TGTGCCAGCAGCCCGGCCTGGGCTTCCAATGAGCAGTTCTTC. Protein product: CASSPAWASNEQFF.

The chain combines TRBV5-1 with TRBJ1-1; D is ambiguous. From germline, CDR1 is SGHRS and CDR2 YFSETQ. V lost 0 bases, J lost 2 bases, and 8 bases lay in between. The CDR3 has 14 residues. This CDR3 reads CASSLAEPNTEAFF. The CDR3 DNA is TGCGCCAGCAGCTTGGCGGAGCCTAACACTGAAGCTTTCTTT.

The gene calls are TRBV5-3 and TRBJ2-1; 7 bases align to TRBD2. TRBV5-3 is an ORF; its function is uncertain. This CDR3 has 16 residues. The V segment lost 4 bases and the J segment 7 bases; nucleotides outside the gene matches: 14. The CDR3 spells CARSHSGGIVRNEQFF. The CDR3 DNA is TGTGCCAGAAGCCATTCCGGGGGGATAGTTAGGAATGAGCAGTTCTTC.

The CDR3 bases are TGTGCCAGTAGTATAGAAGGCGGTCGATCCTACGAGCAGTACTTC. Its protein product is CASSIEGGRSYEQYF. The chain joins TRBV19 to TRBJ2-7; D unclear. The germline V gene encodes CDR1 LNHDA and CDR2 SQIVND (reference sequence). The CDR3 contains 15 residues. The V gene lost 0 bases and the J gene lost 1 base, with 10 bases spanning the gap.

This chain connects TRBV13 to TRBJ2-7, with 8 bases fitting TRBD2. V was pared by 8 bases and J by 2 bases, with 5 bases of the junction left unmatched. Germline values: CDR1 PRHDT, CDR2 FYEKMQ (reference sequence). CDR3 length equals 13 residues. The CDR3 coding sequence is TGTGCCAGCTCCGGGGGGGATCCCTACGAGCAGTACTTC. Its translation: CASSGGDPYEQYF.

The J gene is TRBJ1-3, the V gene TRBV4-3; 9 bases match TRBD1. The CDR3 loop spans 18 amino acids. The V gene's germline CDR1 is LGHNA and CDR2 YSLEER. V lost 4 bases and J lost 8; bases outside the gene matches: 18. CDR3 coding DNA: TGCGCCAGCAGCCCAAGAATAACGGGACAGGGTTATTCCGACACCATATATTTT. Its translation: CASSPRITGQGYSDTIYF.

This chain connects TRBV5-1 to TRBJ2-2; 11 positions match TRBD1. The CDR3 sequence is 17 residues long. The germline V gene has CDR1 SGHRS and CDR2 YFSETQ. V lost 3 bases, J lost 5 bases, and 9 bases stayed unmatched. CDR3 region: CASSWVSGTGGTGELFF. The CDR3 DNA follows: TGCGCCAGCAGCTGGGTATCCGGGACAGGGGGGACCGGGGAGCTGTTTTTT.

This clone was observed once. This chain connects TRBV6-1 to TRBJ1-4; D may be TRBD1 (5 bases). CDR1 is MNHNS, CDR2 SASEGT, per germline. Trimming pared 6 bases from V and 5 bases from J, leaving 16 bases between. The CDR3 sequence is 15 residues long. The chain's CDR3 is CASRSQGAGNEKLFF. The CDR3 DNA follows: TGTGCCAGCAGATCCCAGGGAGCGGGGAATGAAAAACTGTTTTTT.

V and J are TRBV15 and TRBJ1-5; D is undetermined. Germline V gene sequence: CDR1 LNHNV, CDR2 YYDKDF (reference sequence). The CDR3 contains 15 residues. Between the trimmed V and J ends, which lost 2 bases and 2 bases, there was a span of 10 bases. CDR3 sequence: CATSRKRVGNQPQHF. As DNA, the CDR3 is TGTGCCACCAGCAGAAAGAGGGTAGGCAATCAGCCCCAGCATTTT.